This entry is about one T cell receptor beta chain. No cognate antigen has been identified for it. Base qualities are not provided; no much larger clone lies one nucleotide away. In the germline V gene (reference sequence), CDR1 corresponds to LNHDA and CDR2 to SQIVND. Germline trimming: 5 bases from V, 1 base from J; junction bases outside gene matches: 6. The CDR3 goes from the cysteine to the phenylalanine over 16 residues. Here the CDR3 DNA is all that survives: 48 bases in frame from base 1. This sample is part of a study of PD-1 blockade in classical Hodgkin lymphoma (dated by TCRdb to about 2020). About the study as a whole: Nivolumab dosing was 3 mg/kg intravenously every 2 weeks, continuing until either disease progression or unacceptable toxicity. To define a peripheral blood immune signature of response to PD-1 blockade in classical Hodgkin lymphoma, the study combined TCR beta sequencing with CyTOF.

The Qiagen DNeasy kit was used to extract genomic DNA from unsorted PBMCs and from the negatively selected CD4+ and CD8+ fractions. TCR beta CDR3 regions were amplified by immunoSEQ multiplex PCR using primers annealing to V and J segments. A synthetic immune receptor repertoire was used to minimize amplification bias, and any remaining bias was removed computationally after sequencing. From the authors' description of their analysis: Custom Python scripts were used to quantify repertoire diversity as the Shannon entropy index. Unsorted, CD4+ and CD8+ repertoires were analyzed separately, except in combined analyses where CD4+ and CD8+ sequences were merged in silico. A clone was considered expanded if an increase in frequency of at least 2-fold after treatment relative to C1D1 was found, and a pseudocount of 0.5 was applied to clones undetected at baseline. Clones with 0 or 1 copy at C1D1 were defined as singleton clones, while clones with 2 or more copies were defined as non-singleton clones. By matching protein sequences in sorted samples from the same patient, clones expanded in unsorted samples were annotated as CD4+, CD8+ or unknown. Diversity changes from C1D1 to C4D1 were tested in paired samples using Wilcoxon tests. The source is immuneACCESS, and TCRdb retained only in-frame sequences with V and J called. Part of the clones is not carried over; for the studies checked, unresolved V genes explain less than half of this, and the remainder is unexplained. V and J calls and clone size are copied from that table; D and trimming were computed from the DNA. The sample includes 55,000 to 75,000 clones, with roughly 91% observed a single time. The top ten clonotypes cover approximately 8.1% of the sample.

Broader findings and caveats from the paper: A significant rise by C4D1 was seen in CD4+ but not CD8+ TCR diversity (p=0.0027 vs p=0.16), with the rise being most apparent in complete responders (p=0.02). The study was restricted to a single clinical trial cohort, and the causes of repertoire differences, possibly disease activity or prior therapy, were left undefined. Patients starting nivolumab less than 1 year after ASCT had lower diversity and were excluded from later analyses to avoid confounding by immune reconstitution. Among trial patients, those achieving complete response had baseline diversity similar to that of newly diagnosed patients, while diversity was significantly lower in partial responders and progressors. Baseline TCR diversity was reported to be lower in newly diagnosed patients than in healthy donors, and even lower in relapsed/refractory patients.

The time point label of this sample denotes: cycle 1 day 1 (C1D1), immediately before nivolumab initiation. Every trial patient had relapsed following autologous stem cell transplantation, and prior brentuximab vedotin exposure was what differed among cohorts A, B and C. The trial cohort comprised about 60 patients with relapsed/refractory classical Hodgkin lymphoma whose best overall responses were complete response, partial response or progressive disease. In the multi-cohort phase II CheckMate 205 trial, trial patients received single-agent nivolumab. Best overall response was determined by an independent review committee according to the 2007 International Working Group response criteria. Trial PBMCs were collected immediately before nivolumab initiation (C1D1) and during therapy at cycle 2 day 1 and cycle 4 day 1. Peripheral blood was collected in 8 mL Vacutainer Cell Preparation Tubes, from which PBMCs were isolated by centrifugation and then cryopreserved.

The chain is encoded by TRBV19 joined to TRBJ2-3, with 10 junctional bases fitting TRBD1. The TCR originated in a human donor with classical Hodgkin lymphoma. The sequenced sample was peripheral blood mononuclear cells (PBMCs), obtained at baseline. In nucleotides, the sequence is TGTGCCAGTAGTCTAGGACAGGGGGAGGGCACAGATACGCAGTATTTT. The translation is CASSLGQGEGTDTQYF.